Following are 23 T cell receptor beta chains from one sample sequenced in a study of T cells in Graves' hyperthyroidism and ophthalmopathy. TCR beta CDR3 region amplification was performed from RNA transcripts. The HTBI primer set was used in a first-round RT-PCR of the TCR CDR3. Using its own MiXCR run on the multiplex PCR reads, TCRdb lists one record per CDR3 protein. The sample has approximately 870,000 distinct CDR3 sequences; roughly 40% are singletons. The sequenced sample consisted of blood. These TCRs come from a man aged 18-30 years with Graves' hyperthyroidism.

V is TRBV6-6 and J is TRBJ2-2; TRBD2 is a possible D gene (6 bases). Between the trimmed V and J ends, which lost 6 bases and 5 bases, there was a span of 10 bases. There are 13 residues in the CDR3. CDR1 is MNHNY and CDR2 is SVGAGI in the germline V gene (reference sequence). This CDR3 reads CASRDGGTGELFF. The CDR3 DNA reads TGTGCCAGCAGGGACGGAGGGACCGGGGAGCTGTTTTTT.

Note on this clonotype: The junction and the germline gene differ at one end; a read error may be behind it. This chain links TRBV7-8 with TRBJ2-7; the D gene is possibly TRBD1 (6 bases). From germline, CDR1 is SGHVS and CDR2 FQNEAQ. The CDR3 is made up of 15 amino acids. This CDR3 is CASSFDTGWSFEQYF. The CDR3 coding sequence is TGTGCCAGCAGCTTCGACACAGGGTGGTCCTTCGAGCAGTACTTC.

The gene calls are TRBV9 and TRBJ1-2, with TRBD1 matching over 9 bases. The CDR3 contains 15 residues. V was pared by 2 bases and J by 5 bases, with 7 bases of the junction left unmatched. Germline V CDR1 and CDR2: SGDLS, YYNGEE. The CDR3 DNA reads TGTGCCAGCAGCGTTGAACAGGGGGCCGATTATGGCTACACCTTC. This codes for CASSVEQGADYGYTF.

About this clonotype: A read error may explain this, as a much larger clone is one base away. The chain couples TRBV7-2 to TRBJ1-5; D call uncertain. CDR3 length equals 16 residues. The germline V gene has CDR1 SGHTA and CDR2 FQGNSA. CDR3 DNA sequence: TGTGCCAGCAGCTTACAGGCGAGTTTTAGCGATCAGCCCCAGCATTTT. It yields the protein CASSLQASFSDQPQHF.

The rearrangement links TRBV20-1 to TRBJ2-7; TRBD2 matches 9 bases. J gave up 4 bases and V 6 bases, and 7 bases lay outside the gene matches. Looked up from germline, CDR1 is DFQATT and CDR2 is SNEGSKA (reference sequence). This CDR3 is built from 13 residues. The CDR3 nucleotides read TGCAGTGCCCTTAGCGGGGGATCTTACGAGCAGTACTTC. It encodes CSALSGGSYEQYF.

In its sample, this clonotype was seen many times. Written as DNA, the CDR3 is TGTGCCAGCAGCTTAGTTGTCGGGAATTCACCCCTCCACTTT. Encoded protein: CASSLVVGNSPLHF. V and J are TRBV7-9 and TRBJ1-6; the D is unclear. Germline V gives CDR1 SEHNR, CDR2 FQNEAQ (reference sequence). There are 14 residues in the CDR3. The V gene lost 1 base and the J gene lost 7 bases, with 8 bases spanning the gap.

V is TRBV11-2 and J is TRBJ2-7; 9 nucleotides line up with TRBD2. With V trimmed by 4 bases and J by 5 bases, 6 bases remained unmatched. CDR3 length equals 14 residues. Germline CDR1 SGHAT, CDR2 FQNNGV. The CDR3 region has the DNA TGTGCCAGCAGCTATAGCGGGAGTAGCCACGAGCAGTACTTC. The encoded protein is CASSYSGSSHEQYF.

The rearrangement uses TRBV5-1 and TRBJ2-6; D not resolved. Germline CDR1 SGHRS, CDR2 YFSETQ. This CDR3 region has 17 residues. V lost 0 bases, J lost 4 bases, and 14 bases lay in between. The CDR3 here is CASSLGVAGPGANVLTF. DNA of the CDR3: TGCGCCAGCAGCTTGGGAGTTGCCGGACCCGGGGCCAACGTCCTGACTTTC.

This clonotype was observed a few times. This chain uses TRBV5-1 with TRBJ1-1; D call uncertain. This CDR3 has 13 amino acids. Germline assignment: CDR1 SGHRS and CDR2 YFSETQ. Trimming took off 7 bases at V and 6 bases at J, with 16 bases between the two ends. CDR3 bases: TGCGCCAGCTCCGACCTGAGGCGGGCTGAAGCTTTCTTT. This gives the protein CASSDLRRAEAFF. The complete variable domain, with remaining parts taken from reference TRBV5-1 and TRBJ1-1, reads KAGVTQTPRYLIKTRGQQVTLSCSPISGHRSVSWYQQTPGQGLQFLFEYFSETQRNKGNFPGRFSGRQFSNSRSEMNVSTLELGDSALYLCASSDLRRAEAFFGQGTRLTVV.

The J gene is TRBJ1-5, the V gene TRBV10-3; 7 bases map to TRBD1. Trimming cost V 10 bases and J 3 bases; bases outside gene matches: 6. The CDR3 covers 13 residues. Looked up from germline, CDR1 is ENHRY and CDR2 is SYGVKD. For the CDR3, the DNA is TGTGCCACCCTGACAGGGCCCAATCAGCCCCAGCATTTT. Residues: CATLTGPNQPQHF.

The rearrangement links TRBV5-1 to TRBJ2-5; D could derive from TRBD1 or TRBD2 (5 bases each). Germline assignment: CDR1 SGHRS and CDR2 YFSETQ. This CDR3 has 15 residues. Between the trimmed V and J ends, which lost 4 bases and 2 bases, there was a span of 15 bases. CDR3 protein: CASSPVWGSQETQYF. The CDR3 coding sequence is TGCGCCAGCAGCCCAGTTTGGGGGAGTCAAGAGACCCAGTACTTC.

There are a few counts of this clonotype. The chain combines TRBV29-1 with TRBJ1-2, with 10 positions matching TRBD1. Germline values: CDR1 SQVTM, CDR2 ANQGSEA. This CDR3 has 12 amino acids. V trimming: 4 bases; J trimming: 8 bases; junction bases outside the gene matches: 4. The DNA of the CDR3 is TGCAGCGTTGGACAGGGGGCAGGAGGCTACACCTTC. Translation: CSVGQGAGGYTF. Variable domain in full (rest from reference TRBV29-1 and TRBJ1-2): SAVISQKPSRDICQRGTSLTIQCQVDSQVTMMFWYRQQPGQSLTLIATANQGSEATYESGFVIDKFPISRPNLTFSTLTVSNMSPEDSSIYLCSVGQGAGGYTFGSGTRLTVV.

In nucleotides, the CDR3 is TGTGCCAGCAGCTTGACAGGGTCTGAAAAACTGTTTTTT. It specifies CASSLTGSEKLFF. V usage is TRBV11-2 and J usage is TRBJ1-4; TRBD1 aligns across 7 bases. The V segment lost 3 bases and the J segment 7 bases; nucleotides outside the gene matches: 2. The CDR3 contains 13 residues. The germline CDR1 and CDR2 sequences are SGHAT and FQNNGV.

The V call is TRBV19, the J call TRBJ2-2; 9 nucleotides agree with TRBD2. Germline loops: CDR1 LNHDA, CDR2 SQIVND (reference sequence). The CDR3 length is 16 residues. The ends lost 3 bases at V and 4 bases at J; junction bases unmatched: 6. This CDR3 reads CASSIALAGSTGELFF. DNA of the CDR3: TGTGCCAGTAGTATCGCACTAGCGGGTTCCACCGGGGAGCTGTTTTTT.

The gene calls are TRBV7-9 and TRBJ1-6, with a possible D match to TRBD1 (6 bases). Trimming shortened V by 5 bases and J by 16 bases, and 18 bases separated the two germline ends. The CDR3 length is 13 residues. The germline CDR1 and CDR2 sequences are SEHNR and FQNEAQ (reference sequence). This CDR3 reads CASSVTGRERLHF. The CDR3 DNA reads as TGTGCCAGCAGCGTAACAGGGCGGGAGAGGCTCCACTTT.

The sample holds one count of this clonotype. It may be a read error: a sequence one base away is much more abundant. This sequence joins TRBV7-2 and TRBJ2-7; unclear D gene. V gave up 5 bases and J gave up 1 base, with 12 bases separating them. The CDR3 is 14 amino acids. Looked up from germline, CDR1 is SGHTA and CDR2 is FQGNSA. The CDR3 DNA follows: TGTACCAGCAGCCCTCGCAGTCCTTCCTACGAGCAGTACTTC. Translating gives CTSSPRSPSYEQYF.

Only a few counts were recorded for this clonotype. The J gene is TRBJ2-2, the V gene TRBV15, with 7 bases that match TRBD2. Unmatched junction bases numbered 10, after V lost 4 bases and J lost 5 bases. In germline, CDR1 is LNHNV, CDR2 YYDKDF (reference sequence). This CDR3 spans 16 amino acids. The CDR3 spells CATSIRTERGTGELFF. The CDR3 nucleotides read TGTGCCACCAGCATCAGGACGGAGCGGGGTACCGGGGAGCTGTTTTTT.

Concerning this clonotype itself: One base away lies a much larger clone, so this may be a sequencing read error. The V and J genes are TRBV20-1 and TRBJ2-5, with a possible D match to TRBD1 (5 bases). The germline V gene encodes CDR1 DFQATT and CDR2 SNEGSKA (reference sequence). The CDR3 consists of 13 residues. CDR3: CSVRQHFRETQYF. The CDR3 bases are TGCAGTGTTAGACAGCATTTCCGGGAGACCCAGTACTTC.

The genes are TRBV6-6 and TRBJ1-1; a possible D gene is TRBD1 (6 bases). The germline V gene has CDR1 MNHNY and CDR2 SVGAGI (reference sequence). V was clipped by 3 bases and J by 5 bases, with 16 bases between them. The CDR3 spans 15 residues. CDR3 nucleotides: TGTGCCAGCAGTTATACTCAGGGGATGGAAACTGAAGCTTTCTTT. Translation: CASSYTQGMETEAFF.

The rearrangement uses TRBV7-2 and TRBJ2-2, with D unclear. The CDR3 has 15 residues. Trimming stripped 2 bases from V and 4 bases from J, with 11 bases between. Germline V gives CDR1 SGHTA, CDR2 FQGNSA. CDR3 sequence reads: CASSLYGSATGELFF. CDR3 bases: TGTGCCAGCAGCTTATACGGCAGTGCCACCGGGGAGCTGTTTTTT.

The rearrangement uses TRBV6-5 and TRBJ2-7; the D gene is possibly TRBD2 (6 bases). The CDR3 length is 14 residues. Trimming took off 5 bases at V and 3 bases at J, with 14 bases between the two ends. CDR1 and CDR2 (germline): MNHEY, SVGAGI. The CDR3 spells CASSTPGLNYEQYF. In DNA form, the CDR3 reads TGTGCCAGCAGTACTCCGGGACTTAACTACGAGCAGTACTTC.

This clonotype was seen at least ten times. This rearrangement joins TRBV24-1 to TRBJ1-6; TRBD1 matches 7 bases. Germline lookup yields CDR1 KGHDR and CDR2 SFDVKD. Losses at the gene ends were 7 bases for V and 5 bases for J; bases not matched to a gene: 4. The CDR3 is 14 residues long. The CDR3 nucleotides read TGTGCCACCAGGACAGGACAGGATAATTCACCCCTCCACTTT. Translated, it gives CATRTGQDNSPLHF.

The chain is built from TRBV29-1 and TRBJ1-2; D is perhaps TRBD1 (6 bases). Germline V CDR1 and CDR2: SQVTM, ANQGSEA. This CDR3 comprises 12 residues. Trimming removed 8 bases from V and 4 bases from J, with 14 bases in between. The DNA of the CDR3 is TGCAGCCACACAGGGATCGGCTATGGCTACACCTTC. It encodes CSHTGIGYGYTF.